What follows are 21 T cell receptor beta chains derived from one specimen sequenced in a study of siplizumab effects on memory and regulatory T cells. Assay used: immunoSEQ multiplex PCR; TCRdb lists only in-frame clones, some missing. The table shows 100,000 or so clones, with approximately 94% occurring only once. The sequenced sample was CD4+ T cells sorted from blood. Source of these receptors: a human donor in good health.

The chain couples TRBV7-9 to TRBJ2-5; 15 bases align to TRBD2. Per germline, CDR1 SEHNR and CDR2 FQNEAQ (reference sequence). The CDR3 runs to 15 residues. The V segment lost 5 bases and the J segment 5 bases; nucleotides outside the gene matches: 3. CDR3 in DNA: TGTGCCAGCAGCGAGGGGACTAGCGGGGGGGAGACCCAGTACTTC. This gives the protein CASSEGTSGGETQYF. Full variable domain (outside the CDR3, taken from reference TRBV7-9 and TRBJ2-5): DTGVSQNPRHKITKRGQNVTFRCDPISEHNRLYWYRQTLGQGPEFLTYFQNEAQLEKSRLLSDRFSAERPKGSFSTLEIQRTEQGDSAMYLCASSEGTSGGETQYFGPGTRLLVL.

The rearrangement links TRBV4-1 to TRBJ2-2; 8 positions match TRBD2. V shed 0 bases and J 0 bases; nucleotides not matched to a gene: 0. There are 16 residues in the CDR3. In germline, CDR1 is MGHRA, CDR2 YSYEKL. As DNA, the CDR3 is TGCGCCAGCAGCCAAGAGGGACTAGCGAACACCGGGGAGCTGTTTTTT. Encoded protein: CASSQEGLANTGELFF.

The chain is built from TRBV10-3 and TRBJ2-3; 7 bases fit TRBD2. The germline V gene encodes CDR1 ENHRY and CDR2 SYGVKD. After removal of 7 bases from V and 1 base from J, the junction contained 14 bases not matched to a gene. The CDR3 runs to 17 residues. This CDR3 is CAIKPTGLPTRTDTQYF. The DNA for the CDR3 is TGTGCCATCAAGCCCACGGGACTACCGACTCGCACAGATACGCAGTATTTT.

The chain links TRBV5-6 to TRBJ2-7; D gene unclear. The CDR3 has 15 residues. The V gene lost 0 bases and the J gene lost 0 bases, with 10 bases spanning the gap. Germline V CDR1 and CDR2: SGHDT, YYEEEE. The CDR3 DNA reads TGTGCCAGCAGCTTGGTGACACTAACCTCCTACGAGCAGTACTTC. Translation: CASSLVTLTSYEQYF.

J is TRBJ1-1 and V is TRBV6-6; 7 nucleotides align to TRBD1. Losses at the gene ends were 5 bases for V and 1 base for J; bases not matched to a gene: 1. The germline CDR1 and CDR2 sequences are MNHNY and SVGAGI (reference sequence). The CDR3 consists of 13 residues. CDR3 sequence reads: CASSHRGNTEAFF. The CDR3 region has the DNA TGTGCCAGCAGTCACAGGGGGAACACTGAAGCTTTCTTT.

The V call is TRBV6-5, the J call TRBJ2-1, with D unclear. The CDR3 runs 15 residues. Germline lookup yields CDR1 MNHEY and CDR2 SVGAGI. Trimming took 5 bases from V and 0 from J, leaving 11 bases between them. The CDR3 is CASSRITPSYNEQFF. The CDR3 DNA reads TGTGCCAGCAGTCGAATCACTCCCTCCTACAATGAGCAGTTCTTC.

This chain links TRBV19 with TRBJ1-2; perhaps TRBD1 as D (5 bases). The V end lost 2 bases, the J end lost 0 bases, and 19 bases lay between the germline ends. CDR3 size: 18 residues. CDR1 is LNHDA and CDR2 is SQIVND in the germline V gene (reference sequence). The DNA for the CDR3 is TGTGCCAGTAGTATAAGTTTCCTGGCAGGGACTTCTAACTATGGCTACACCTTC. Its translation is CASSISFLAGTSNYGYTF.

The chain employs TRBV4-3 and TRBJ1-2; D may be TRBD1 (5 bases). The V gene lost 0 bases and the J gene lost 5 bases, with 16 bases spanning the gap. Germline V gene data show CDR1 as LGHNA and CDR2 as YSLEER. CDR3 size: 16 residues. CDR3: CASSQEPLQAVYGYTF. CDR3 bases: TGCGCCAGCAGCCAAGAGCCCCTACAGGCGGTATATGGCTACACCTTC.

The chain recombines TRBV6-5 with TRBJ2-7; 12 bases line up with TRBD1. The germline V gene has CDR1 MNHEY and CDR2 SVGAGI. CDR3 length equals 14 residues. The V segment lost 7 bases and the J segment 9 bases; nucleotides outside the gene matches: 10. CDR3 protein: CASTGTGGRLGQYF. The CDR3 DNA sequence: TGTGCCAGCACGGGGACAGGGGGCCGGTTGGGGCAGTACTTC.

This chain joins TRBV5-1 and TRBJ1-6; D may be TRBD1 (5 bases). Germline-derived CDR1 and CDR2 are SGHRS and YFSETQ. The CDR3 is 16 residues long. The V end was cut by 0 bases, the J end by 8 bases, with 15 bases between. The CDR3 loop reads CASSLVPGPGDSPLHF. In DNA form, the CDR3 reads TGCGCCAGCAGCTTGGTCCCGGGGCCGGGTGATTCACCCCTCCACTTT. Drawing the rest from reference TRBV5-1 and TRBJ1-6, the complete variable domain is KAGVTQTPRYLIKTRGQQVTLSCSPISGHRSVSWYQQTPGQGLQFLFEYFSETQRNKGNFPGRFSGRQFSNSRSEMNVSTLELGDSALYLCASSLVPGPGDSPLHFGNGTRLTVT.

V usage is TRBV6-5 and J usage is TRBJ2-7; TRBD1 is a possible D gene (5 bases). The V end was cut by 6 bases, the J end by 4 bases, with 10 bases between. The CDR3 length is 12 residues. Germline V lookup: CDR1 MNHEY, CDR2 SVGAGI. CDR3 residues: CASSTDSYEQYF. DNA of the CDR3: TGTGCCAGCAGCACCGACAGTTACGAGCAGTACTTC.

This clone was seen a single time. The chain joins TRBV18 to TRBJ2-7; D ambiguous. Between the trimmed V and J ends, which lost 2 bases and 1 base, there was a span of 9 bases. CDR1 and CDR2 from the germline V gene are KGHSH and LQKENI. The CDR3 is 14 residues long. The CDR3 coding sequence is TGTGCCAGCTCACCAGGCAGCACTTCCTACGAGCAGTACTTC. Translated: CASSPGSTSYEQYF.

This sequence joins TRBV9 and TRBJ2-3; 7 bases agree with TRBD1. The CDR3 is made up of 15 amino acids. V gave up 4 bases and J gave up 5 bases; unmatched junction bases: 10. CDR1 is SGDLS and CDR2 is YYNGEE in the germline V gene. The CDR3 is CASSQTGKTVDTQYF. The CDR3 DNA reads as TGTGCCAGCAGCCAGACAGGGAAGACGGTAGATACGCAGTATTTT.

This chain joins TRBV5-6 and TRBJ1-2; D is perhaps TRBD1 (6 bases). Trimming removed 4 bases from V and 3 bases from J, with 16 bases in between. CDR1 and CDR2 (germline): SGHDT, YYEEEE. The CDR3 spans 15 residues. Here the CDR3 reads CASSRAGRGDYGYTF. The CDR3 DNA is TGTGCCAGCAGCCGCGCGGGGAGGGGGGACTATGGCTACACCTTC.

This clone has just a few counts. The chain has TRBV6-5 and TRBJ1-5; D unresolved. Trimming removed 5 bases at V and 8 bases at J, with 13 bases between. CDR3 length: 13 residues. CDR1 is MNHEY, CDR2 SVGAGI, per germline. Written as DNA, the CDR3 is TGTGCCAGCAGTCCCCGAGGGTATGAGCCCCAGCATTTT. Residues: CASSPRGYEPQHF.

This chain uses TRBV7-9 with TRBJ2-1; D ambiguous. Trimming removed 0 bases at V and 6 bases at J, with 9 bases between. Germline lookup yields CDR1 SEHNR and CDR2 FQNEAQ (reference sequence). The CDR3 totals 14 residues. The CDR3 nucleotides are TGTGCCAGCAGCTTAGCCGGCGGTGCCAATGAGCAGTTCTTC. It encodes CASSLAGGANEQFF.

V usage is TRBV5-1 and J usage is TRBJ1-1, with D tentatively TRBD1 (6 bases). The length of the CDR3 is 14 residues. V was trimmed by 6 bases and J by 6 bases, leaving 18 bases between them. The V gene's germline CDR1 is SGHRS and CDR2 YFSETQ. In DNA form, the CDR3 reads TGCGCCAGCAATGGGGGCTCGACCATGGCTGAAGCTTTCTTT. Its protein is CASNGGSTMAEAFF.

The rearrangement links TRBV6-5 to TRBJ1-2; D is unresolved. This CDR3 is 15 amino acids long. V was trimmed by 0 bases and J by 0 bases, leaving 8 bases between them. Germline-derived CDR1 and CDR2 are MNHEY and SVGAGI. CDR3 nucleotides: TGTGCCAGCAGTTACTCGTCTGGATCTAACTATGGCTACACCTTC. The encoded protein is CASSYSSGSNYGYTF.

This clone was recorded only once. This chain's CDR3 is CASSLDFLLSGNTIYF. In DNA, the CDR3 is TGTGCCAGCAGCCTGGACTTCTTGCTCTCTGGAAACACCATATATTTT. V and J are TRBV7-9 and TRBJ1-3, with D unresolved. This CDR3 region has 16 residues. The V end lost 5 bases, the J end lost 0 bases, and 14 bases lay between the germline ends. CDR1 is SEHNR, CDR2 FQNEAQ, per germline (reference sequence).

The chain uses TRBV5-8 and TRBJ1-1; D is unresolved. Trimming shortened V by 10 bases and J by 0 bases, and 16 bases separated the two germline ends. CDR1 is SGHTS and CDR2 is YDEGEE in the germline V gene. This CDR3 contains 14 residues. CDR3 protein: CAGPPRRLNTEAFF. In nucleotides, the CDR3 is TGTGCCGGACCCCCGAGACGGCTGAACACTGAAGCTTTCTTT.

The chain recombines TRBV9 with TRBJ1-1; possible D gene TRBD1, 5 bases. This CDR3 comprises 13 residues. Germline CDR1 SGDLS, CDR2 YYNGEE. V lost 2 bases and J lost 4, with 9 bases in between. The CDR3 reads CASSVGDRTEAFF. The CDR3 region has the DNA TGTGCCAGCAGCGTCGGGGACCGCACTGAAGCTTTCTTT.